The entry below describes one T cell receptor beta chain. The antigen remains unidentified. This sample was included in a study of beta chain features in type 1 diabetes. Investigators reverse transcribed all isolated RNA, so they sequenced expressed TCRB transcripts. Profiled with immunoSEQ multiplex PCR; TCRdb holds only in-frame clones, not every one. Among under 300,000 clones listed, 16% were seen once. V shed 5 bases and J shed 4 bases, with 13 bases lying between them. CDR3 size: 14 residues. Germline V lookup: CDR1 MNHEY, CDR2 SVGAGI. Study results and caveats: A closer apparent resemblance between naive, central memory and Treg TCRB repertoires was seen in patients than in healthy donors. Fewer insertions but more deletions were seen at VDJ junctions in type 1 diabetes patients. The study left unresolved whether HLA type influences TCRB rearrangement. Shorter TCRB CDR3s, moderately but significantly so, were found in Type 1 diabetes patients in all four CD4+ subsets.

The J gene is TRBJ2-3, the V gene TRBV6-5; weak D call: TRBD1 (6 bases). The receptor comes from a man aged 25-40 years with type 1 diabetes. Sequencing used naive CD4+ T cells from blood. The CDR3 DNA reads as TGTGCCAGCAGTCCCCGGACAGTAGCAGATACGCAGTATTTT. As protein: CASSPRTVADTQYF.